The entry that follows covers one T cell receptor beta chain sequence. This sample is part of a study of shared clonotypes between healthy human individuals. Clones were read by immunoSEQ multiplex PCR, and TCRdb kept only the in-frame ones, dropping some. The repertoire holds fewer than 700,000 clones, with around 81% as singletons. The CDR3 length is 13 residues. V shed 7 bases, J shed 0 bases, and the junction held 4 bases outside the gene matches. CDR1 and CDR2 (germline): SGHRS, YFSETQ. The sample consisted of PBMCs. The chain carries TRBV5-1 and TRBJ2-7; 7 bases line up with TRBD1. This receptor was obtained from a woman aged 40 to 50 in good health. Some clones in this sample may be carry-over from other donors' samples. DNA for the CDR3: TGCGCCAGCGCGACAGGGAGCTCCTACGAGCAGTACTTC. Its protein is CASATGSSYEQYF.